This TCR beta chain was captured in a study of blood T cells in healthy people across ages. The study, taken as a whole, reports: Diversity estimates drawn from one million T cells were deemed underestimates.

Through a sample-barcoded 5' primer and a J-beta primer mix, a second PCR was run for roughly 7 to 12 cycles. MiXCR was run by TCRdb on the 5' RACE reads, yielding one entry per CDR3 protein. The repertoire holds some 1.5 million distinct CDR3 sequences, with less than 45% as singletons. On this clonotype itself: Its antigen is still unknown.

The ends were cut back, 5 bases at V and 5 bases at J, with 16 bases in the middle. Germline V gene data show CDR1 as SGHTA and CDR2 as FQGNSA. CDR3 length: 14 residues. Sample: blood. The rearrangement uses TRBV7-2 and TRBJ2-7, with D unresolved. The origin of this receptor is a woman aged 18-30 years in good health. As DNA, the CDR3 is TGTGCCAGCAGCCAAGAGCCAACCGTCGACGAGCAGTACTTC. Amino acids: CASSQEPTVDEQYF.